Sequencing of this TCR beta chain was carried out in a study of cytomegalovirus exposure and HLA in healthy donors. The CDR3 contains 14 residues. CDR1 and CDR2 (germline): SGHNT, YYREEE (reference sequence). V gave up 3 bases and J gave up 0 bases, with 10 bases separating them. Use of 60 Vbeta and 13 Jbeta primers characterized the PCR. The method was immunoSEQ multiplex PCR; TCRdb's version includes in-frame clones alone and lacks a portion of them. The profile shows 150,000 to 200,000 clones, roughly 84% of them singletons. The source is a girl in the first two years of life in good health and CMV-seronegative. The V call is TRBV5-4, the J call TRBJ2-7; tentatively, D is TRBD2 (6 bases). The specimen sequenced was PBMCs. Here the CDR3 DNA reads TGTGCCAGCAGCTACCGGGACTTCTCCTACGAGCAGTACTTC. Protein sequence: CASSYRDFSYEQYF.